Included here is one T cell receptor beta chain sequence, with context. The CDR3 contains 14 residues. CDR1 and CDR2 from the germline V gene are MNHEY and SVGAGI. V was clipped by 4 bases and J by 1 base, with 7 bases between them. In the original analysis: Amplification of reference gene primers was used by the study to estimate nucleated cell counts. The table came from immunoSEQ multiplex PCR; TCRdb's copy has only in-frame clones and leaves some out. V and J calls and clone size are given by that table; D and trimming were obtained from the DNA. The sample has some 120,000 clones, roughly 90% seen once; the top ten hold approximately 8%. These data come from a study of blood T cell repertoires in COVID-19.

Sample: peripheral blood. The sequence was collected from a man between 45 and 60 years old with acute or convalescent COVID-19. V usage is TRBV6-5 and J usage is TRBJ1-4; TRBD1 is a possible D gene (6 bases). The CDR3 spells CASSSQGTNEKLFF. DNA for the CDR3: TGTGCCAGCAGTTCACAGGGAACTAATGAAAAACTGTTTTTT.